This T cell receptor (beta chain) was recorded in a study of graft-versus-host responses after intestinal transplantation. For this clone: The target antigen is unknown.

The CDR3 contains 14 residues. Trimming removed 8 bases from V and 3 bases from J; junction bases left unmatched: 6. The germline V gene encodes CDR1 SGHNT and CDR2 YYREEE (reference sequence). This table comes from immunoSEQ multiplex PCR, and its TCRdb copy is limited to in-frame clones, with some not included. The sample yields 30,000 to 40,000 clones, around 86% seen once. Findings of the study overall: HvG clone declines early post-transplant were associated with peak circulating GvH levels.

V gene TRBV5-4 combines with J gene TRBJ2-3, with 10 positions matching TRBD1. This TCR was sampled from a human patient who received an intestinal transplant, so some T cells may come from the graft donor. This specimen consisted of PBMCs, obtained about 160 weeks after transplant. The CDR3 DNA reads TGTGCCAGTATCCCGGACAGGGGGACAGATACGCAGTATTTT. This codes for CASIPDRGTDTQYF. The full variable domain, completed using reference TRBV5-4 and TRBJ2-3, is ETGVTQSPTHLIKTRGQQVTLRCSSQSGHNTVSWYQQALGQGPQFIFQYYREEENGRGNFPPRFSGLQFPNYSSELNVNALELDDSALYLCASIPDRGTDTQYFGPGTRLTVL.